This T cell receptor (beta chain) was captured in a study of cytomegalovirus exposure and HLA in healthy donors (TCRdb year 2017). Study-level background: According to an earlier analysis of a few hundred of the donors, some 170 million T cells yielded 90 million to 140 million unique TCR beta sequences and 276 Gb of sequence data. Four or five DR-DQ haplotypes were handled as single units for association and clustering because linkage in the cohort was strong. Among roughly 400 genotyped donors of the cohort, an average of roughly 240,000 unique TCR beta nucleotide sequences were sequenced per donor, roughly a sixth of them non-productive. A later genetic analysis took genome-wide SNP genotypes for about three fifths of the roughly 670 donors and used that subset as a discovery cohort. The study combined high-throughput TCR immunosequencing, statistical association of individual TCRs with disease status, and machine learning to predict cytomegalovirus infection status. Donor age, sex, ethnicity and CMV serostatus were compiled together with the repertoire data. HLA typing covered class I and class II loci at four-digit resolution. The number of donors typed differed by locus, with roughly 620-630 for A, B, C, DRB1 and DQB1, 522 for DQA1, approximately 570 for DPA1, and 400 to 490 for DPB1. All discovery cohort repertoires had been generated on a single sequencing platform. An earlier analysis of approximately 500 of the donors applied high-throughput TCR beta sequencing to assess whether each TCR beta V gene segment acted as functional or pseudogenic. Besides the first cohort of more than 650 subjects, a separate validation cohort made up of roughly 120 different subjects was used. A later analysis re-examined previously published TCR beta repertoires from 500 to 700 donors and added high-resolution HLA genotyping to investigate patterns of TCR occurrence. The study used immunosequencing to profile the T cell repertoires of 670 or so subjects and linked those repertoires to cytomegalovirus serostatus. The study aimed to test whether signatures of past pathogen exposure could be identified by cataloging public T cell receptors. Around 320 gigabases of sequencing data and 80 million or so unique TCR sequences were included in an early release covering several hundred HLA-typed donors. Among the roughly 380 genotyped donors, about 85% belonged to the genetic ancestry cluster associated with self-reported Caucasian donors. Rather than using new phenotypic data, the later analysis identified candidate immune exposures from TCR beta sequences and from how often those sequences occurred across donors. Broader findings and caveats from the paper: A cluster of highly shared sequence variants was judged likely to represent a technical artifact of the sequencing pipeline. Immune exposure information for the cohort was limited to CMV serostatus. Most CMV-associated TCR beta chains appeared to be HLA-restricted in a later analysis, and the HLA associations seemed to be driven largely by CMV exposure. A later genetic analysis reported fewer N-insertions in productive TCRs among donors in an Asian-associated ancestry cluster than the roughly 690-donor mean. Assigning TCR associations to individual alleles was difficult when HLA alleles, especially DR and DQ, strongly co-occurred. A further reported finding was that TCR beta sequences accurately predicted the HLA-A and HLA-B alleles for most subjects in the first cohort. In a later analysis, several top co-occurrence clusters were reported to appear linked to parvovirus B19, influenza, CMV and Epstein-Barr virus. Compared with equally common non-associated chains, HLA-associated TCR beta chains in a later analysis were more clonally expanded and had lower generation probabilities. The earlier analysis of 587 of the donors excluded over 15 rarely observed V segments, including chromosome 9 orphons, because counts were too low. Linkage disequilibrium might explain the correlated functional status among segregating V segments, but an unknown experimental factor could not be excluded. HLA typing was unavailable for some donors at each locus, so association tests used only the typed subset. The classifier was reported to diagnose cytomegalovirus status with high specificity and sensitivity in both the original cohort and the validation cohort. Across donors, most TCR sequences were observed very rarely, whereas some public TCRs were present in many individuals. An association between a missense DCLRE1C variant and V-gene and J-gene trimming of TCR beta chains was found in a later genetic analysis and replicated in an independent cohort. The study gave a list of 150 to 200 TCR beta chains associated with cytomegalovirus. Only TCR beta chains were sequenced in this cohort, and the absence of alpha or paired-chain data limited detectable features. A later analysis associated about 17,000 TCR beta sequences with specific HLA alleles at a false discovery rate of 0.05. In a later analysis, the rate of TCR association differed among HLA loci, with DRB1 alleles having the most associated TCRs and HLA-C alleles having the fewest. In an earlier analysis of fewer than 700 of the donors, most TCR beta V segments appeared in productive rearrangements about 87% or about 30% of the time, broadly matching IMGT annotations. Presence/absence analyses assumed roughly uniform sequencing depth across donors, an assumption that may not hold. The authors suggested that the approach could potentially be extended to other disease states and immunological phenotypes. Three of the identified cytomegalovirus-associated TCR beta chains were confirmed in vitro to be specific for cytomegalovirus antigens.

About this clone: The specificity of this receptor is unknown. No base quality values were provided; no much bigger clone lies one nucleotide off.

The library was built by means of the immunoSEQ multiplex PCR assay. For the multiplex PCR, a mixture combining 60 forward primers for TCR Vbeta segments and 13 reverse primers for TCR Jbeta segments was used. The CDR3 region of rearranged TCR beta genes was amplified from genomic DNA with a multiplex PCR assay. On the Illumina HiSeq System, the amplified TCR beta libraries were sequenced as 87-base-pair reads. The published analysis was carried out like this. A later analysis tallied some 79 million unique TCR beta chains across the 666 repertoires, and approximately 11 million of those chains were shared by two or more donors. Raw reads were error-corrected and collapsed into unique sequences by a nearest-neighbor algorithm in which closely related sequences were merged to remove PCR and sequencing errors. Alignment of CDR3 sequences to IMGT reference sequences was used to assign V, D and J gene segments. For a sequence to be retained, a match of at least six nucleotides was required to both a V gene segment and a J gene segment. Rearrangements were called productive when the CDR3 lacked stop codons and stayed in frame with V and J; all others were non-productive. Following IMGT convention, CDR3 was defined as the stretch from the second conserved V-encoded cysteine to the conserved J-encoded phenylalanine. Sequences without an unambiguous match to a single V gene segment were excluded from the earlier analysis of approximately 560 of the donors. An earlier analysis of under 750 of the donors called V segments functional above 56.7% productive rearrangements and segregating when the between-donor standard deviation exceeded 5%. A statistical classification framework was built to diagnose cytomegalovirus status from the catalog of TCR beta chain sequences. V and J gene assignment, in a later analysis, came from comparing TCR nucleotide sequences with IMGT/GENE-DB human TR gene sequences. The TCRdist pipeline was used in a later analysis to assign CDR3 sequences and most-parsimonious VDJ recombination scenarios. In a later analysis, each TCR beta chain was defined by its CDR3 amino acid sequence together with its V-gene family, and reads without a unique V-gene family were excluded. In a later analysis, a few hundred highly shared, low-generation-probability nucleotide sequences were removed to address suspected cross-contamination and a sequencing artifact. In a later analysis, a clonal expansion index for each public chain was calculated from normalized within-repertoire ranks of inferred template counts. A later analysis computed generation probabilities with a VDJ recombination model fitted to out-of-frame rearrangements, and checked the results against IGoR. In a later analysis, TCR-TCR, TCR-HLA and TCR-CMV co-occurrence was scored with hypergeometric tests, and a repertoire-size bias correction was applied to TCR pairs. False discovery rates were estimated in a later analysis by permuting HLA or CMV assignments 20 times. In a later analysis, co-occurring TCRs were grouped with DBSCAN, and TCRdist sequence similarity was added when clustering was performed within HLA-allele-positive subsets. Repertoires with fewer than 30,000 or more than 120,000 public chains were left out of co-occurrence clustering, as were about 5 repertoires with anomalous nucleotide sharing. Imported from immuneACCESS, the table was reduced by TCRdb to in-frame sequences with V and J called. These copies leave out some clones; in studies compared against another copy, an unresolved V gene accounts for under half, and the cause of the remainder is not known. D and trimming were read from the DNA, whereas the V and J calls and clone size are those reported in that table. This sample comprises about 150,000 clones, approximately 86% of them detected only once. The top ten constitute under 2% of the sample.

In total, roughly 670 healthy bone marrow donors made up the cohort. Cohort members were all nominally healthy when sampled, although unrecorded immune exposures were likely present. The donor tested CMV seronegative, placing the donor among the 350 or so seronegative members of the cohort. Every donor gave a peripheral blood sample, and the peripheral blood mononuclear cells from that sample were used for TCR beta sequencing. Genomic DNA extraction from the blood cell samples was performed with the Qiagen DNeasy Blood Extraction Kit. The receptor was isolated from a woman aged 18 to 35 in good health and CMV-seronegative. The sequenced sample was PBMCs.

The CDR3: CASSLGGGGPQHF. The nucleotide sequence reads as follows: TGTGCCAGCAGCCTGGGGGGGGGAGGGCCCCAGCATTTT. This chain is built from TRBV5-8 and TRBJ1-5; matching of 5 bases hints at TRBD1 as the D gene. The trim is 4 bases for V and 9 bases for J, with a gap of 14 bases between the germline ends. The CDR3 numbers 13 residues from cysteine through phenylalanine. This entry keeps only the CDR3 DNA: 39 bases, framed from base 1. Via the germline V gene, CDR1 is SGHTS and CDR2 YDEGEE. Supplemented by the reference TRBV5-8 and TRBJ1-5 proteins around the CDR3, the complete variable domain is EAGVTQSPTHLIKTRGQQATLRCSPISGHTSVYWYQQALGLGLQFLLWYDEGEERNRGNFPPRFSGRQFPNYSSELNVNALELEDSALYLCASSLGGGGPQHFGDGTRLSIL.